The T cell receptor (beta chain) described here comes from a study of blood T cell repertoires in COVID-19. As for the study in general: From the United States, Italy and Spain came samples of acute and convalescent COVID-19.

The protocol was immunoSEQ multiplex PCR, while the TCRdb copy is restricted to in-frame clones and leaves out a portion. The sample lists approximately 230,000 clones; 70% to 90% were seen once. The CDR3 is made up of 12 amino acids. V lost 6 bases and J 0 bases, leaving 5 bases between the germline ends. Germline assignment: CDR1 SNHLY and CDR2 FYNNEI. The origin of this receptor is a woman aged 25-40 years with COVID-19, enrolled during active disease. This chain links TRBV2 with TRBJ1-1; tentatively, D is TRBD1 (5 bases). The sample was peripheral blood. This CDR3 reads CASRGLNTEAFF. Here the CDR3 DNA reads TGTGCCAGCAGGGGGCTGAACACTGAAGCTTTCTTT.